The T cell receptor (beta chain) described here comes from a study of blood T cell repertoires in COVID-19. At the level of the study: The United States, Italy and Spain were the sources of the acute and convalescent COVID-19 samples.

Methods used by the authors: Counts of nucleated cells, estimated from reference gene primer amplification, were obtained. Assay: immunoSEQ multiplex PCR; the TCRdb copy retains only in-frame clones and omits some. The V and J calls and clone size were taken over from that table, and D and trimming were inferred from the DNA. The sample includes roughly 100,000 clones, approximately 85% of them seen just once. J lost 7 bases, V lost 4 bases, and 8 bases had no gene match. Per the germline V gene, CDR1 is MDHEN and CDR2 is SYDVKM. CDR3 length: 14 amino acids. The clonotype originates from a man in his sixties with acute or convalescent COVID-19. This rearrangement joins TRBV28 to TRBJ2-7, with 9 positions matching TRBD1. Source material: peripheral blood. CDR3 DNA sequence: TGTGCCAGCAGTTCTTTACAGGGGGCGGGGGAGCAGTACTTC. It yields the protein CASSSLQGAGEQYF.